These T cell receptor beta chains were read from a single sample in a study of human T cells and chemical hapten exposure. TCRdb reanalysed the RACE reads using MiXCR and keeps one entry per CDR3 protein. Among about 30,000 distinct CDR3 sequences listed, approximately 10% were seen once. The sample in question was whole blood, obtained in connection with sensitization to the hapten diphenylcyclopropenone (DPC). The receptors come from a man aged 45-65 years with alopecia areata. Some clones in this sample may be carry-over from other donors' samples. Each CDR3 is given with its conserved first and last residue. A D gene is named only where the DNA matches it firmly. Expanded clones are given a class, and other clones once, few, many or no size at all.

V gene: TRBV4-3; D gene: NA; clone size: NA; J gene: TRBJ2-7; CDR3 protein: CASSINSYYEQYF; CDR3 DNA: TGCGCCAGCAGTATCAACAGTTATTACGAGCAGTACTTC
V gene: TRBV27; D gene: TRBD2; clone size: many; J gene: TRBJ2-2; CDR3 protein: CASSLSGTSGSFGELFF; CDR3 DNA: TGTGCCAGCAGTTTATCCGGGACTAGCGGGAGTTTTGGGGAGCTGTTTTTT
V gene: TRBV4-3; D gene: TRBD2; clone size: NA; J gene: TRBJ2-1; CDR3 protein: CASSQDPPTSGSAYNEQFF; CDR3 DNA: TGCGCCAGCAGCCAAGACCCCCCTACTAGCGGGAGTGCGTACAATGAGCAGTTCTTC
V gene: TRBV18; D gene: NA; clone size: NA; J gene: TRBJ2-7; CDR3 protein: CASSQEVPYEQYF; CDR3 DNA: TGTGCCAGCTCACAAGAAGTACCCTACGAGCAGTACTTC
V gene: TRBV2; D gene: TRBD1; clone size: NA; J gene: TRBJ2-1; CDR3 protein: CASRGTGGHEQFF; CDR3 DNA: TGTGCCAGCAGAGGGACAGGGGGCCATGAGCAGTTCTTC
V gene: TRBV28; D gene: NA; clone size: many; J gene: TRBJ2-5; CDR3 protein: CASSGAGTVQETQYF; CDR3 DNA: TGTGCCAGCAGTGGCGCCGGGACGGTACAAGAGACCCAGTACTTC
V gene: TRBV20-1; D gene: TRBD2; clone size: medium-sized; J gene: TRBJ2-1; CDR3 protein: CSAREELAESYNEQFF; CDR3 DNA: TGCAGTGCTAGAGAGGAACTAGCGGAAAGCTACAATGAGCAGTTCTTC
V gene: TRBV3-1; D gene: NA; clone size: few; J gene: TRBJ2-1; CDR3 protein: CASSQDPGRQFF; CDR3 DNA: TGTGCCAGCAGCCAAGATCCCGGGAGACAGTTCTTC
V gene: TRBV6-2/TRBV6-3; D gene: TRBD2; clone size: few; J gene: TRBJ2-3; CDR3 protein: CASTLAGRTDTQYF; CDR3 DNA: TGTGCCAGCACGCTAGCGGGACGCACAGATACGCAGTATTTT
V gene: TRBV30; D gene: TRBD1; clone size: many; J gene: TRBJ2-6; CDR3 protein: CASPSPGQGNVLTF; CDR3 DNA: TGTGCCTCCCCCAGCCCGGGACAGGGAAACGTCCTGACTTTC
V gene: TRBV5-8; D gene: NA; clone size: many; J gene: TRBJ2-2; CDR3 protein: CASSLGAGYTGELFF; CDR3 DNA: TGTGCCAGCAGCCTAGGCGCAGGGTACACCGGGGAGCTGTTTTTT
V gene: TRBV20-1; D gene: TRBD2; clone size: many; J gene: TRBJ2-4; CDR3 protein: CSASPGPGRDIQYF; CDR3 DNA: TGCAGTGCTAGTCCGGGCCCCGGGAGGGACATTCAGTACTTC
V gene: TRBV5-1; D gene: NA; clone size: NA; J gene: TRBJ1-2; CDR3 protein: CASSPEVENYGYTF; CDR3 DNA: TGCGCCAGCAGCCCGGAAGTGGAAAACTATGGCTACACCTTC
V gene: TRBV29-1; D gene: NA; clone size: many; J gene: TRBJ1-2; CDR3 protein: CSVQSGAIDGYTF; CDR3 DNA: TGCAGCGTTCAGTCAGGAGCGATTGATGGCTACACCTTC
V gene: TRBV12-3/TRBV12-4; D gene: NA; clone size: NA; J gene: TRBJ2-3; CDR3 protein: CASRKTNTQYF; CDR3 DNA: TGTGCCAGCAGGAAGACGAATACGCAGTATTTT
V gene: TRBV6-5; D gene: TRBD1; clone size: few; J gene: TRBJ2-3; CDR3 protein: CASSWGQGVVETQYF; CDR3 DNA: TGTGCCAGCAGCTGGGGACAGGGAGTGGTGGAAACGCAGTATTTT
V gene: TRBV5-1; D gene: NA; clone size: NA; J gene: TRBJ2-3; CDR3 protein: CASSLEPSVSTDTQYF; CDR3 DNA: TGCGCCAGCAGCTTGGAGCCTAGCGTCTCCACAGATACGCAGTATTTT
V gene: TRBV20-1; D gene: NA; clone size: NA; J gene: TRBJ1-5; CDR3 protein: CSANRRAYNQPQHF; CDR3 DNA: TGCAGTGCGAACCGGCGGGCCTACAATCAGCCCCAGCATTTT
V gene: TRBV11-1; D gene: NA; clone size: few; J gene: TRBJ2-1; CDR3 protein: CASSLAAVGVEQFF; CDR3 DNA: TGTGCCAGCAGCTTAGCGGCAGTGGGGGTTGAGCAGTTCTTC
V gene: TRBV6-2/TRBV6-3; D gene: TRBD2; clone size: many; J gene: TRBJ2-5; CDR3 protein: CASSYSATSRETQYF; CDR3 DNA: TGTGCCAGCAGTTACTCCGCGACTAGCAGGGAGACCCAGTACTTC
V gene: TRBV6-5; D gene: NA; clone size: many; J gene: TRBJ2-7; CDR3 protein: CASSSPGLPAYF; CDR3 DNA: TGTGCCAGCAGTTCCCCGGGACTCCCGGCGTACTTC
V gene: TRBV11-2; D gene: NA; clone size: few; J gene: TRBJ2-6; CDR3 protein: CASSLELAGANVLTF; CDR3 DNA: TGTGCCAGCAGCTTAGAACTGGCTGGGGCCAACGTCCTGACTTTC
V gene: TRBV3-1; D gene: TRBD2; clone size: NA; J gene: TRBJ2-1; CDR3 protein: CASSPGRGSGRAYNEQFF; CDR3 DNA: TGTGCCAGCAGCCCCGGCCGCGGCAGCGGGAGGGCGTACAATGAGCAGTTCTTC
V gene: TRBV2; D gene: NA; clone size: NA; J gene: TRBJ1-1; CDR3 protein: CASTTGDTEAFF; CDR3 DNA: TGTGCCAGCACGACGGGTGACACTGAAGCTTTCTTT
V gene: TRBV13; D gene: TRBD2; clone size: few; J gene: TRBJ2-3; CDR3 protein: CASRLAGGGTDTQYF; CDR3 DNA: TGTGCCAGCAGACTAGCGGGAGGGGGCACAGATACGCAGTATTTT
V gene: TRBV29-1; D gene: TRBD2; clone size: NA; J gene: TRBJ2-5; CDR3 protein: CSATLGSGKFQETQYF; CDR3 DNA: TGCAGCGCCACCCTGGGGAGCGGGAAATTCCAAGAGACCCAGTACTTC
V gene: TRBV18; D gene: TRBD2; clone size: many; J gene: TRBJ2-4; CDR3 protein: CASSGGALAKNIQYF; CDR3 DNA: TGTGCCAGCTCCGGGGGGGCCCTAGCCAAAAACATTCAGTACTTC
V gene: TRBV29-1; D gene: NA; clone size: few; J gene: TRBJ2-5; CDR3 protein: CSVGPGMETQYF; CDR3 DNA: TGCAGCGTTGGGCCGGGGATGGAGACCCAGTACTTC
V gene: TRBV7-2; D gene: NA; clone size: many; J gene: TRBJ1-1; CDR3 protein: CASSLGRGNTEAFF; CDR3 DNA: TGTGCCAGCAGCTTAGGCAGGGGGAACACTGAAGCTTTCTTT
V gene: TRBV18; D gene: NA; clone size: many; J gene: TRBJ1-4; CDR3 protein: CASSPPPNEKLFF; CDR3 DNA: TGTGCCAGCTCACCGCCCCCTAATGAAAAACTGTTTTTT
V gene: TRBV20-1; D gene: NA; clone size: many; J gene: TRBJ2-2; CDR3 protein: CSARDWGTGELFF; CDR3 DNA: TGCAGTGCCCGTGATTGGGGCACCGGGGAGCTGTTTTTT
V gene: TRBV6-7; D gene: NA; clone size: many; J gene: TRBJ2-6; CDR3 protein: CASSSEGVSSGANVLTF; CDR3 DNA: TGTGCCAGCAGTTCGGAGGGGGTATCCTCTGGGGCCAACGTCCTGACTTTC
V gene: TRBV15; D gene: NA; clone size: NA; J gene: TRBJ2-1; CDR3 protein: CATSREGGEQFF; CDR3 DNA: TGTGCCACCAGCAGAGAGGGAGGTGAGCAGTTCTTC
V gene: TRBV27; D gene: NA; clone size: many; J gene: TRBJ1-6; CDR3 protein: CASRGPLYNSPLHF; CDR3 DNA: TGTGCCAGCAGGGGGCCCCTCTATAATTCACCCCTCCACTTT
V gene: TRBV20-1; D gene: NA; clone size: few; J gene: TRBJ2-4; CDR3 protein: CSARTVLAKNIQYF; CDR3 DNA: TGCAGTGCAAGGACAGTTTTAGCCAAAAACATTCAGTACTTC
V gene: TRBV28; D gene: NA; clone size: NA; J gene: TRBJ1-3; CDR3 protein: CASTSPGGGNTIYF; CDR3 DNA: TGTGCCAGCACCTCGCCGGGGGGCGGAAACACCATATATTTT
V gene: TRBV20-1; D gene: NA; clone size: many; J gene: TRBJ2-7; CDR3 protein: CSASIYEQYF; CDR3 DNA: TGCAGTGCTTCCATATACGAGCAGTACTTC